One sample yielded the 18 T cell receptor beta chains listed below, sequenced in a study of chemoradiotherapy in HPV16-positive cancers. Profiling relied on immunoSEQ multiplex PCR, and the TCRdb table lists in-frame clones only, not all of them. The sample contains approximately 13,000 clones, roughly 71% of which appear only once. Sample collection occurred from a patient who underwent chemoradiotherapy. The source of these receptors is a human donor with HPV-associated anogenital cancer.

CDR3 sequence reads: CASSLGAGMNTEAFF. The CDR3 nucleotides are TGTGCCAGCAGCTTAGGGGCAGGCATGAACACTGAAGCTTTCTTT. The rearrangement joins TRBV7-6 to TRBJ1-1; D ambiguous. The germline gives CDR1 SGHVS, CDR2 FNYEAQ. The CDR3 consists of 15 residues. V dropped 1 base and J dropped 0 bases, with 9 bases sitting between them.

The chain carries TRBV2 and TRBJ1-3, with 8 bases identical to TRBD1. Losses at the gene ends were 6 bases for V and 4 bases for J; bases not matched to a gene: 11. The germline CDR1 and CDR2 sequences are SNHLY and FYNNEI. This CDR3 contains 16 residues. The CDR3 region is CASSRTGQGSGNTIYF. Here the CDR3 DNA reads TGTGCCAGCAGCCGCACTGGACAGGGAAGCGGAAACACCATATATTTT.

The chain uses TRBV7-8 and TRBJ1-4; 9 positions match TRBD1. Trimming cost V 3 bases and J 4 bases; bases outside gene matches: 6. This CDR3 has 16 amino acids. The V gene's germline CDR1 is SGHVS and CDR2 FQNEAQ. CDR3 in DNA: TGTGCCAGCAGCTTTCAGGGACAGGGTTTTAATGAAAAACTGTTTTTT. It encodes CASSFQGQGFNEKLFF. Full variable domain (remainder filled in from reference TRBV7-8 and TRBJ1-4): GAGVSQSPRYKVAKRGQDVALRCDPISGHVSLFWYQQALGQGPEFLTYFQNEAQLDKSGLPSDRFFAERPEGSVSTLKIQRTQQEDSAVYLCASSFQGQGFNEKLFFGSGTQLSVL.

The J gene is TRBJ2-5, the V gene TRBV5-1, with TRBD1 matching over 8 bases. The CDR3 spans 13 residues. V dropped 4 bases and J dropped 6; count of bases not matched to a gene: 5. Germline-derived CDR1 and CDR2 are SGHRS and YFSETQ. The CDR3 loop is CASSRDRGQTQYF. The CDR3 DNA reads TGCGCCAGCAGCCGAGACAGGGGCCAGACCCAGTACTTC.

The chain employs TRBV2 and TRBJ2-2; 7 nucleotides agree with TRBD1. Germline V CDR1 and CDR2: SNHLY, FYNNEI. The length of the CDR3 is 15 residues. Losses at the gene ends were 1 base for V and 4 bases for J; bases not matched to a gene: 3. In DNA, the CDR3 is TGTGCCAGCAGTGAAGAGGGGGCGGGCACCGGGGAGCTGTTTTTT. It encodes CASSEEGAGTGELFF. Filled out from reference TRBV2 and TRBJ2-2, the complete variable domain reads EPEVTQTPSHQVTQMGQEVILRCVPISNHLYFYWYRQILGQKVEFLVSFYNNEISEKSEIFDDQFSVERPDGSNFTLKIRSTKLEDSAMYFCASSEEGAGTGELFFGEGSRLTVL.

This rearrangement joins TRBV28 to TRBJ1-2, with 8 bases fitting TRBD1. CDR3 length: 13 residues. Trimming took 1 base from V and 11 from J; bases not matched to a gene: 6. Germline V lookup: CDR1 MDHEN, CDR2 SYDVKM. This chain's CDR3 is CASSLFGTGFYTF. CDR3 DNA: TGTGCCAGCAGTTTATTCGGGACAGGATTTTACACCTTC.

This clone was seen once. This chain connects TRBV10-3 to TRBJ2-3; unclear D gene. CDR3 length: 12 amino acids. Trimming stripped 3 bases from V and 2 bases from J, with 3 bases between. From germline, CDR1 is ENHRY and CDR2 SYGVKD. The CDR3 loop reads CAISDNTDTQYF. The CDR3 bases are TGTGCCATCAGTGACAACACAGATACGCAGTATTTT.

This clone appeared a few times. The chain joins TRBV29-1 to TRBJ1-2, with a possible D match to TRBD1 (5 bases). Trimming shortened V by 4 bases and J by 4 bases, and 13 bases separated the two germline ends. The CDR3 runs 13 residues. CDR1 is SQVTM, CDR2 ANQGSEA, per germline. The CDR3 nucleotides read TGCAGCGTTGCGGCCACAGGTTCCTATGGCTACACCTTC. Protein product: CSVAATGSYGYTF.

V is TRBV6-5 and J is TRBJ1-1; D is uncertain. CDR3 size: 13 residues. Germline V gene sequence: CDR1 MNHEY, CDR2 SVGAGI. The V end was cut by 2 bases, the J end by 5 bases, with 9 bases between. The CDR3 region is CASSYEGRTEAFF. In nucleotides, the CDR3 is TGTGCCAGCAGTTACGAAGGGAGGACTGAAGCTTTCTTT.

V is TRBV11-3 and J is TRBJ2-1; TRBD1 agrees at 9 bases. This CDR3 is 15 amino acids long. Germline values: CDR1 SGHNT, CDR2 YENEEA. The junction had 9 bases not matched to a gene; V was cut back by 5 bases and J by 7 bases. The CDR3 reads CASSLGQGIVNEQFF. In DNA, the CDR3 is TGTGCCAGCAGCCTGGGACAGGGCATAGTAAATGAGCAGTTCTTC.

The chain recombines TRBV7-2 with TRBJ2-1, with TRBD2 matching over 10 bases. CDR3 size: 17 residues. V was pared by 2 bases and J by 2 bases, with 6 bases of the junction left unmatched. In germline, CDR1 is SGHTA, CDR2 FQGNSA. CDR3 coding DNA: TGTGCCAGCAGCTTACGGGGGCTAGCGGGGGCCTACAATGAGCAGTTCTTC. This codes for CASSLRGLAGAYNEQFF.

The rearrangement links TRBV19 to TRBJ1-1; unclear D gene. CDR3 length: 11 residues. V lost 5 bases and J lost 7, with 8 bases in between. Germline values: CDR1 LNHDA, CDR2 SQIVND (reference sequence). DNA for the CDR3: TGTGCCAGTAGTTTCGGTGTTGAAGCTTTCTTT. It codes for CASSFGVEAFF.

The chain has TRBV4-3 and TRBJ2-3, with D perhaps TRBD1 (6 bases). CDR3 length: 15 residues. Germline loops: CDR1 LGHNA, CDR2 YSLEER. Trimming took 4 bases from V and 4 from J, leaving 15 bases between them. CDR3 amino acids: CASSPQRDTADTQYF. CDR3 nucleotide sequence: TGCGCCAGCAGCCCTCAAAGGGACACTGCAGATACGCAGTATTTT.

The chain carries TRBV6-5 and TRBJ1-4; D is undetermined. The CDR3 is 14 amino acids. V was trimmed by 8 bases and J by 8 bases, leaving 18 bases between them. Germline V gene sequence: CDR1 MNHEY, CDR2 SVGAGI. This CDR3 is CASARRHSGEKLFF. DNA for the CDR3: TGTGCCAGCGCCCGTCGGCATTCGGGGGAAAAACTGTTTTTT.

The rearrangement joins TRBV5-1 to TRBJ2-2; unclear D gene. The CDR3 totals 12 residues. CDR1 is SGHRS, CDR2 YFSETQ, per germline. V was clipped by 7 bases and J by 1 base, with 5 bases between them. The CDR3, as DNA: TGCGCCAGCGGGGAGAACACCGGGGAGCTGTTTTTT. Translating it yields CASGENTGELFF.

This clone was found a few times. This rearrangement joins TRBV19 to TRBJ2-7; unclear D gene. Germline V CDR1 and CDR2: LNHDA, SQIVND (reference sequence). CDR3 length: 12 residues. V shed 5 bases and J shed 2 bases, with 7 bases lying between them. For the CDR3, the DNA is TGTGCCAGTAGTGGGCAGACCTACGAGCAGTACTTC. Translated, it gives CASSGQTYEQYF.

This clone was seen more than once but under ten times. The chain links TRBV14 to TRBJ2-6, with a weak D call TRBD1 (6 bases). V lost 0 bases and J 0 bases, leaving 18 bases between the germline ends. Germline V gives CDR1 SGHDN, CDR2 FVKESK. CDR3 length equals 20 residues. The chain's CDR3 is CASSQDLGGGVSSGANVLTF. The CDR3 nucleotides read TGTGCCAGCAGCCAAGATCTAGGGGGTGGAGTAAGCTCTGGGGCCAACGTCCTGACTTTC.

The CDR3 coding sequence is TGTGCCAGCAGCTTGGGAGCGAACACTGAAGCTTTCTTT. Translating gives CASSLGANTEAFF. This rearrangement joins TRBV5-6 to TRBJ1-1; D call uncertain. V dropped 0 bases and J dropped 1 base, with 4 bases sitting between them. The germline V gene encodes CDR1 SGHDT and CDR2 YYEEEE. The CDR3 covers 13 residues. The full variable domain, rest sourced from reference TRBV5-6 and TRBJ1-1, is DAGVTQSPTHLIKTRGQQVTLRCSPKSGHDTVSWYQQALGQGPQFIFQYYEEEERQRGNFPDRFSGHQFPNYSSELNVNALLLGDSALYLCASSLGANTEAFFGQGTRLTVV.